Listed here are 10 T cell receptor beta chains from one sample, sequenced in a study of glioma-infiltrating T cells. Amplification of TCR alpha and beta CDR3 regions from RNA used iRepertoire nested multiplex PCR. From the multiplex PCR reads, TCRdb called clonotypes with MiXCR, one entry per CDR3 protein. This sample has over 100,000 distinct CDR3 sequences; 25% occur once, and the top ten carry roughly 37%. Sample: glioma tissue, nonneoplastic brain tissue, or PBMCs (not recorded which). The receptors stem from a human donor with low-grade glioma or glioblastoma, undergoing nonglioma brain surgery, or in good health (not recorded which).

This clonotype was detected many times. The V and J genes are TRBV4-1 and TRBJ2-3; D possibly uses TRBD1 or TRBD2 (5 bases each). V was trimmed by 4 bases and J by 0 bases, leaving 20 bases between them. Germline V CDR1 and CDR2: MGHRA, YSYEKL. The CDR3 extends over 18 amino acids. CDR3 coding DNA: TGCGCCAGCAGCCCTCTTGGGGGAAGGGCATCTAGCACAGATACGCAGTATTTT. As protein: CASSPLGGRASSTDTQYF.

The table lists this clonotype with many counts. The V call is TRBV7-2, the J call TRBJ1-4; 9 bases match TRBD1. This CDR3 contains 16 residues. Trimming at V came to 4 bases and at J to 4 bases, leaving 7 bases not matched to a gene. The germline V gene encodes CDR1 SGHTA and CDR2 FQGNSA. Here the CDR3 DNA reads TGTGCCAGCAGCTCTACTTCGACAGGGGGTAATGAAAAACTGTTTTTT. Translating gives CASSSTSTGGNEKLFF.

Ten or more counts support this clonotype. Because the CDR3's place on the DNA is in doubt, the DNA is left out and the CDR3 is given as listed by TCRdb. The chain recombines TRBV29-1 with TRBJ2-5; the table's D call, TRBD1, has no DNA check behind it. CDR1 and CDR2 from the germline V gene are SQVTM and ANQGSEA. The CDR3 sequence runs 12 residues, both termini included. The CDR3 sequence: CSVFGSGIRPHF.

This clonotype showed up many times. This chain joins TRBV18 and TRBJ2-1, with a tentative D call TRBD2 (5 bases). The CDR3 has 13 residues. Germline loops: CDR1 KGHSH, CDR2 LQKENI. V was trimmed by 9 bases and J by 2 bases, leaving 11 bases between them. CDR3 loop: CASTRRPYNEQFF. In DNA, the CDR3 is TGTGCCAGTACTAGGAGGCCCTACAATGAGCAGTTCTTC.

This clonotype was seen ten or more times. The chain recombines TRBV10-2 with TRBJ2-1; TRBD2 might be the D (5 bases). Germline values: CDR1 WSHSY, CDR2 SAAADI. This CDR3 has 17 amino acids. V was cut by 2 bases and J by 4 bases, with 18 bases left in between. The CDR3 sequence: CASSEPKGGLSYNEQFF. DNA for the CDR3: TGCGCCAGCAGTGAGCCCAAAGGCGGACTCTCATACAATGAGCAGTTCTTC.

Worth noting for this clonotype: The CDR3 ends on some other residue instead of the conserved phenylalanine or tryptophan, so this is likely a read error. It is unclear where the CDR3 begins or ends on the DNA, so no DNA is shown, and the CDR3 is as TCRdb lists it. CDR3 loop: CSARTGRGNQLHHC. The V call is TRBV20-1, the J call TRBJ1-5. The CDR3 adds up to 14 amino acids, both ends counted. Germline V gene sequence: CDR1 DFQATT, CDR2 SNEGSKA (reference sequence).

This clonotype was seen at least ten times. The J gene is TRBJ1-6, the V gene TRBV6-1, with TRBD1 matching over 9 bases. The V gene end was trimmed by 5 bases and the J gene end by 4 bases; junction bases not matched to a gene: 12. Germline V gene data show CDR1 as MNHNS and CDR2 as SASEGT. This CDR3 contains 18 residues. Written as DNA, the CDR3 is TGTGCCAGCAGTTACGGAATGGGACAGGGAGATTATAATTCACCCCTCCACTTT. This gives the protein CASSYGMGQGDYNSPLHF.

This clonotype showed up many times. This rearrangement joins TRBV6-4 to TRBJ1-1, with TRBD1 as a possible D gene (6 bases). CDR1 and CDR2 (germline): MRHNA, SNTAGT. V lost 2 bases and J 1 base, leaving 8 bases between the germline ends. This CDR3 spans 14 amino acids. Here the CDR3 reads CASSDTDRNTEAFF. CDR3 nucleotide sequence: TGTGCCAGCAGTGACACGGACAGGAACACTGAAGCTTTCTTT.

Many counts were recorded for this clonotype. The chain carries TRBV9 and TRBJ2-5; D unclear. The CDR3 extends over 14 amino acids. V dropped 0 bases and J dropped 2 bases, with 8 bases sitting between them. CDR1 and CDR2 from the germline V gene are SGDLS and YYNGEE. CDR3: CASSVAVKQETQYF. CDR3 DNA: TGTGCCAGCAGCGTAGCAGTCAAGCAAGAGACCCAGTACTTC.

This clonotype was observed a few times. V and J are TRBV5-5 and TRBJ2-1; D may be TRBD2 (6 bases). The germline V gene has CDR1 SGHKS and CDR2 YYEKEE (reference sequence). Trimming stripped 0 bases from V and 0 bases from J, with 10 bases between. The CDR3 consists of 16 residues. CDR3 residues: CASSLVQGGSYNEQFF. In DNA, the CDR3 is TGTGCCAGCAGCTTGGTTCAGGGAGGCTCCTACAATGAGCAGTTCTTC.